Listed here is a single TCR beta chain. This specimen belongs to a study of control samples from healthy donors and cancer patients. Libraries were prepared by immunoSEQ multiplex PCR; TCRdb keeps only in-frame clonotypes and omits some of them. The sample records some 120,000 clones, approximately 91% being singletons. V lost 5 bases to trimming and J lost 4 bases; unmatched junction nucleotides: 5. Per the germline V gene, CDR1 is SGHDT and CDR2 is YYEEEE. The CDR3 covers 13 residues. J is TRBJ1-1 and V is TRBV5-6; 7 bases map to TRBD1. Sequencing was done on a sample of blood. The origin of this receptor is a man aged 45-65 years in good health. The CDR3 DNA is TGTGCCAGCAGGGTGGGGACAGCCACTGAAGCTTTCTTT. Amino acids: CASRVGTATEAFF.